The text below deals with one TCR beta chain. What it recognizes is unknown. The sample is drawn from a study of T cells in Graves' hyperthyroidism and ophthalmopathy. Any patient presenting with uncontrolled infection, other autoimmune disease, pregnancy or lactation was left out. Trimming left V 1 base short and J 3 bases short, with 15 bases between. The CDR3 spans 16 residues. Looked up from germline, CDR1 is DFQATT and CDR2 is SNEGSKA (reference sequence). The study's findings and limits: Researchers found most expanded thyroid clonotypes above 0.001 in blood as well.

RNA transcripts gave rise to amplified TCR beta CDR3 regions. With the HTBI primer set, the TCR CDR3 went through a first round of RT-PCR. Using its own MiXCR run on the multiplex PCR reads, TCRdb lists one record per CDR3 protein. The sample records more than 600,000 distinct CDR3 sequences, 16% being singletons. The clonotype comes from a man between 18 and 29 years old with Graves' hyperthyroidism. The sample comprised blood. The V gene is TRBV20-1, the J gene TRBJ2-2, with a weak D call TRBD1 (6 bases). CDR3 sequence reads: CSARVPRGDDTGELFF. CDR3 DNA: TGCAGTGCTAGAGTCCCCAGGGGCGATGACACCGGGGAGCTGTTTTTT.